The source of this T cell receptor (beta chain) is a study of blood T cell repertoires in COVID-19. Germline CDR1 is SGHAT and CDR2 is FQNNGV. Trimming cost V 1 base and J 4 bases, with 11 bases left between them. There are 15 residues in the CDR3. Repertoires were generated with immunoSEQ multiplex PCR, while TCRdb's copy carries only in-frame clones and drops some. The sample comprises just over 300,000 clones, roughly 87% of which are singletons, and 8% to 9% rests with the top ten. Enrolled through a virtual design, the participants were between 18 and 89 years of age and came from 24 US areas. The sequencing input was PBMCs or T cells enriched from blood (not recorded which). This receptor was obtained from a woman between 18 and 30 years old who had recovered from COVID-19. The V call is TRBV11-2, the J call TRBJ1-3; D is perhaps TRBD1 (5 bases). The CDR3 spells CASSLGQLSGNTIYF. The CDR3 DNA is TGTGCCAGCAGCTTAGGACAGCTCTCGGGAAACACCATATATTTT.